This T cell receptor beta chain was found in a study of regulatory T cells in long-lasting Graves disease. Arm-PCR of CDR3 regions and iRepertoire HTBI primers were used to build TCR beta libraries. Each CDR3 protein is one row after TCRdb ran MiXCR on the multiplex PCR reads. The sample consists of fewer than 550,000 distinct CDR3 sequences, 16% of them appearing once. The time point here: newly diagnosed GD, antithyroid drugs for less than 3 months. With RNA extracted from PBMCs as input, the TCR library was made. The source of the patients was an endocrinology department in Xi'an, China. Regarding the study as a whole: Under persistent disease, TRBV28, TRBJ1-2 and TRBJ2-5 were used preferentially.

As to this clonotype: The antigen is not known.

There are 17 residues in the CDR3. Looked up from germline, CDR1 is LGHDT and CDR2 is YNNKEL (reference sequence). V shed 1 base and J 4 bases; nucleotides not matched to a gene: 5. These data were also reused for a study on T cells in Graves' hyperthyroidism and ophthalmopathy. As that report states: Patients with uncontrolled infections, other autoimmune diseases, pregnancy or lactation were excluded. Patients with ophthalmopathy were separated from those with stable hyperthyroidism by a 13 V-J model.

This chain joins TRBV3-1 and TRBJ2-6; 9 bases are shared with TRBD1. This sequence originates from a middle-aged woman with Graves disease. The sample in question was peripheral blood mononuclear cells (PBMCs), obtained at new diagnosis, from a patient treated with antithyroid drugs. The CDR3 DNA sequence: TGTGCCAGCAGCCAAGTGGGACAGGGTTACGGGGCCAACGTCCTGACTTTC. This translates into CASSQVGQGYGANVLTF.